The 21 T cell receptor beta chains listed next were all sequenced from one sample in a study of T cell responses to AZD1222 COVID-19 vaccine. TCRdb keeps only in-frame clones here, not all; method: immunoSEQ multiplex PCR. The repertoire holds more than 85,000 clones, with 80% to 90% as singletons. The sample in question was peripheral blood, obtained on day 0 of AZD1222 vaccination. The receptors derive from an adult in good health.

J is TRBJ1-4 and V is TRBV3-1 (or the pseudogene TRBV3-2), with D tentatively TRBD1 (5 bases). The germline V gene has CDR1 LGHDT and CDR2 YNNKEL (reference sequence). V lost 1 base, J lost 5 bases, and 11 bases lay in between. CDR3 length equals 15 residues. DNA of the CDR3: TGTGCCAGCAGCCAAGTGGGGGGACTAAATGAAAAACTGTTTTTT. Translated: CASSQVGGLNEKLFF.

The rearrangement joins TRBV13 to TRBJ1-1; D uncertain. There are 14 residues in the CDR3. V shed 5 bases and J shed 3 bases, with 13 bases lying between them. Germline V lookup: CDR1 PRHDT, CDR2 FYEKMQ (reference sequence). CDR3 sequence (DNA): TGTGCCAGCAGCGCTGGTATGAGGGACACTGAAGCTTTCTTT. It is translated as CASSAGMRDTEAFF.

This clone was seen only once. This rearrangement joins TRBV7-8 to TRBJ2-5, with D possibly called TRBD1 or TRBD2 (6 bases each). Trimming pared 4 bases from V and 0 bases from J, leaving 9 bases between. The CDR3 consists of 14 residues. Germline CDR1 and CDR2: SGHVS and FQNEAQ. The CDR3 region has the DNA TGTGCCAGCAGCTCGGGGGCCTACCAAGAGACCCAGTACTTC. The encoded protein is CASSSGAYQETQYF.

The V and J genes are TRBV3-1 (or the pseudogene TRBV3-2) and TRBJ2-1; no definite D call. V lost 0 bases and J lost 4, with 13 bases in between. The CDR3 has 16 residues. From germline, CDR1 is LGHDT and CDR2 YNNKEL (reference sequence). CDR3 DNA: TGTGCCAGCAGCCAAGATATTGGTTGGGGTTACAATGAGCAGTTCTTC. Translation gives CASSQDIGWGYNEQFF.

The rearrangement uses TRBV6-5 and TRBJ1-1; no definite D call. Per the germline V gene, CDR1 is MNHEY and CDR2 is SVGAGI. CDR3 length: 14 residues. V gave up 2 bases and J gave up 2 bases, with 9 bases separating them. This CDR3 reads CASSYLQDNTEAFF. CDR3 DNA sequence: TGTGCCAGCAGTTACCTCCAGGATAACACTGAAGCTTTCTTT.

This chain joins TRBV7-7 and TRBJ2-1; 8 bases line up with TRBD1. Germline V gene sequence: CDR1 SSHAT, CDR2 FNYEAQ (reference sequence). The V segment lost 6 bases and the J segment 7 bases; nucleotides outside the gene matches: 5. The CDR3 consists of 13 residues. The CDR3 loop is CASSSTGGNEQFF. The CDR3 DNA follows: TGTGCCAGCAGTTCTACAGGGGGGAATGAGCAGTTCTTC. Variable domain in full (rest from reference TRBV7-7 and TRBJ2-1): GAGVSQSPRYKVTKRGQDVTLRCDPISSHATLYWYQQALGQGPEFLTYFNYEAQPDKSGLPSDRFSAERPEGSISTLTIQRTEQRDSAMYRCASSSTGGNEQFFGPGTRLTVL.

This clone was seen more than once but under ten times. The chain recombines TRBV18 with TRBJ1-3, with D perhaps matching TRBD1 (5 bases). This CDR3 is 14 amino acids long. Germline CDR1 and CDR2: KGHSH and LQKENI. V lost 3 bases and J lost 2, with 8 bases in between. CDR3 in DNA: TGTGCCAGCTCACCCGCACAGGCTGGAAACACCATATATTTT. It translates to CASSPAQAGNTIYF.

The V gene is TRBV19, the J gene TRBJ1-5; tentatively, D is TRBD1 (5 bases). The CDR3 sequence is 14 residues long. Per germline, CDR1 LNHDA and CDR2 SQIVND (reference sequence). Trimming removed 10 bases from V and 0 bases from J, with 13 bases in between. The CDR3, as DNA: TGTGCCACCGCCGGGGGAGTTAGCAATCAGCCCCAGCATTTT. Encoded protein: CATAGGVSNQPQHF.

This chain links TRBV5-1 with TRBJ2-7; D possibly matches TRBD1 or TRBD2 (5 bases each). This CDR3 has 16 residues. CDR1 is SGHRS, CDR2 YFSETQ, per germline. The germline V and J ends were trimmed by 4 bases and 2 bases, with 19 bases remaining between them. The CDR3: CASSPGPIIKPYEQYF. In nucleotides, the CDR3 is TGCGCCAGCAGCCCGGGACCAATCATCAAGCCCTACGAGCAGTACTTC.

The V and J genes are TRBV5-5 and TRBJ2-1, with 10 bases aligning to TRBD2. The germline V gene has CDR1 SGHKS and CDR2 YYEKEE (reference sequence). V lost 2 bases and J lost 10; bases outside the gene matches: 18. This CDR3 contains 18 residues. CDR3 amino acids: CASSFIGLGTSVSGEQFF. CDR3 bases: TGTGCCAGCAGCTTCATTGGCCTCGGGACTAGCGTTTCCGGGGAGCAGTTCTTC.

The table lists this clone with a count of one. The J gene is TRBJ2-2, the V gene TRBV7-6, with TRBD1 identical over 9 bases. The CDR3 loop spans 15 amino acids. Germline values: CDR1 SGHVS, CDR2 FNYEAQ. V trimming: 2 bases; J trimming: 4 bases; junction bases outside the gene matches: 2. The CDR3 loop is CASSLRDRATGELFF. CDR3 bases: TGTGCCAGCAGCTTAAGGGACAGGGCCACCGGGGAGCTGTTTTTT.

The rearrangement uses TRBV19 and TRBJ1-2, with D maybe TRBD1 (6 bases). This CDR3 contains 17 residues. V was pared by 5 bases and J by 2 bases, with 21 bases between. CDR1 and CDR2 from the germline V gene are LNHDA and SQIVND (reference sequence). In DNA form, the CDR3 reads TGTGCCAGTAGTCATCCTCGGGACAACCAGTACAACTATGGCTACACCTTC. Protein sequence: CASSHPRDNQYNYGYTF.

The CDR3 DNA follows: TGTGCCAGCAGCTTAACCGGGAGGAGTGAGCAGTTCTTC. Amino acid sequence: CASSLTGRSEQFF. The chain combines TRBV7-3 with TRBJ2-1; 7 positions agree with TRBD2. The CDR3 totals 13 residues. Unmatched junction bases numbered 2, after V lost 0 bases and J lost 9 bases. CDR1 is SGHTA, CDR2 FQGTGA, per germline.

V and J are TRBV28 and TRBJ2-4; D uncertain. The CDR3 is made up of 13 amino acids. CDR1 MDHEN and CDR2 SYDVKM come from the germline V gene. The germline V and J ends were trimmed by 7 bases and 5 bases, with 12 bases remaining between them. The CDR3 region has the DNA TGTGCCAGCACCCCAGGTAGCCAAAACATTCAGTACTTC. It specifies CASTPGSQNIQYF. Variable domain in full (rest from reference TRBV28 and TRBJ2-4): DVKVTQSSRYLVKRTGEKVFLECVQDMDHENMFWYRQDPGLGLRLIYFSYDVKMKEKGDIPEGYSVSREKKERFSLILESASTNQTSMYLCASTPGSQNIQYFGAGTRLSVL.

The V gene is TRBV9, the J gene TRBJ2-5, with D possibly being TRBD2 (7 bases). Germline V gene data show CDR1 as SGDLS and CDR2 as YYNGEE. The CDR3 sequence is 17 residues long. Trimming took off 0 bases at V and 1 base at J, with 16 bases between the two ends. The CDR3 spells CASSVETGGTLQETQYF. The CDR3 bases are TGTGCCAGCAGCGTAGAGACCGGGGGGACACTCCAAGAGACCCAGTACTTC.

DNA of the CDR3: TGTGCCAGCAGTGGGGGTTACGGCTACACCTTC. Translation gives CASSGGYGYTF. The J gene is TRBJ1-2, the V gene TRBV28, with a tentative D call TRBD1 (5 bases). Germline V CDR1 and CDR2: MDHEN, SYDVKM. Trimming removed 5 bases at V and 8 bases at J, with 9 bases between. The CDR3 is 11 amino acids.

The chain uses TRBV2 and TRBJ1-4, with D uncertain. The germline V gene encodes CDR1 SNHLY and CDR2 FYNNEI. V lost 7 bases and J 4 bases, leaving 7 bases between the germline ends. The CDR3 sequence is 12 residues long. CDR3 in DNA: TGTGCCAGCACAAGGGATAATGAAAAACTGTTTTTT. Residues: CASTRDNEKLFF.

The V and J genes are TRBV18 and TRBJ2-1; 9 bases agree with TRBD2. The junction had 5 bases not matched to a gene; V was cut back by 5 bases and J by 6 bases. The CDR3 sequence is 14 residues long. Germline V gene sequence: CDR1 KGHSH, CDR2 LQKENI. The DNA for the CDR3 is TGTGCCAGCTCAACCGGACTAGCGAGCAATGAGCAGTTCTTC. This encodes CASSTGLASNEQFF.

This clone was seen a handful of times. The chain uses TRBV4-1 and TRBJ2-7; D remains ambiguous. Germline CDR1 and CDR2: MGHRA and YSYEKL. The CDR3 is 13 residues long. The V gene lost 4 bases and the J gene lost 0 bases, with 7 bases spanning the gap. CDR3: CASSPASSYEQYF. Here the CDR3 DNA reads TGCGCCAGCAGCCCCGCGAGCTCCTACGAGCAGTACTTC.

This clone is a singleton in its sample. The V gene is TRBV20-1, the J gene TRBJ1-2; D call uncertain. The CDR3 totals 14 residues. Germline V gives CDR1 DFQATT, CDR2 SNEGSKA (reference sequence). Deletions cut 3 bases from V and 5 bases from J, with 16 bases between. In DNA form, the CDR3 reads TGCAGTGCTAGTGCTGGGGTTGGCGCTTATGGCTACACCTTC. Residues: CSASAGVGAYGYTF.

The chain recombines TRBV7-2 with TRBJ2-2; 10 nucleotides agree with TRBD2. The CDR3 has 17 residues. Germline CDR1 reads SGHTA; CDR2 reads FQGNSA. V lost 6 bases to trimming and J lost 1 base; unmatched junction nucleotides: 8. For the CDR3, the DNA is TGTGCCAGCAGTTTCACGCGGACTAGCGGGAACACCGGGGAGCTGTTTTTT. It encodes CASSFTRTSGNTGELFF.